This TCR beta chain is from a study of graft-versus-host responses after intestinal transplantation. The CDR3 runs to 13 residues. The germline V gene encodes CDR1 MNHEY and CDR2 SMNVEV (reference sequence). With 3 bases removed from V and 1 base from J, the gap between germline ends came to 5 bases. Sequenced by immunoSEQ multiplex PCR; TCRdb stores in-frame clones only, minus some. Found here are around 120,000 clones, about 95% of them singletons; the top ten hold around 3.3%. To note about this clone: Its antigen is not known.

The genes are TRBV27 and TRBJ2-3, with D perhaps TRBD1 or TRBD2 (5 bases each). Sample: unstimulated CD8+ T cells sorted from spleen or lymph node cells, taken before intestinal transplant. The TCR sequence derives from a human donor who received an intestinal transplant. Here the CDR3 DNA reads TGTGCCAGCAGTTTGGGGGGCACAGATACGCAGTATTTT. It is translated as CASSLGGTDTQYF.